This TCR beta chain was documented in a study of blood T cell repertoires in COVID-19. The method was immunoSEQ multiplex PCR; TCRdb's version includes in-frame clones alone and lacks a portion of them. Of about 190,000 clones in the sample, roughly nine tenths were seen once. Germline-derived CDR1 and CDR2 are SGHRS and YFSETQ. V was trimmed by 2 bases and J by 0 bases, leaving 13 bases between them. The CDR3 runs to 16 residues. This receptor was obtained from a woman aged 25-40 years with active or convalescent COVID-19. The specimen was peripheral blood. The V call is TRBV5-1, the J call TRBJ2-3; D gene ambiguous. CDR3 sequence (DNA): TGCGCCAGCAGCTTCTCCCCTATCTCTAGCACAGATACGCAGTATTTT. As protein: CASSFSPISSTDTQYF.